Each of the 19 T cell receptor beta chains below was sequenced from the same sample in a study of beta chain features in type 1 diabetes. The study, taken as a whole, reports: When Type 1 diabetes patients were examined, their TCRB CDR3s proved moderately but significantly shorter in all four CD4+ subsets.

The study reverse transcribed the entire isolated RNA, so it sequenced expressed TCRB transcripts. Profiling relied on immunoSEQ multiplex PCR, and the TCRdb table lists in-frame clones only, not all of them. The repertoire includes hundreds of thousands of clones, over 10% of them detected once, and about 0.02% sits in the top ten. The antigens these receptors bind are not known. Material for sequencing was naive CD4+ T cells from blood. The receptors derive from a man aged 18 to 30 with type 1 diabetes.

The V call is TRBV10-3, the J call TRBJ2-3, with 9 bases matching TRBD1. The germline gives CDR1 ENHRY, CDR2 SYGVKD. V shed 2 bases and J 3 bases; nucleotides not matched to a gene: 0. This CDR3 contains 14 residues. The CDR3 reads CAISEDRGTDTQYF. Written as DNA, the CDR3 is TGTGCCATCAGTGAGGACAGGGGGACAGATACGCAGTATTTT.

The chain combines TRBV5-1 with TRBJ2-1, with D hard to call. V lost 0 bases, J lost 8 bases, and 9 bases lay in between. This CDR3 is 13 amino acids long. Germline V lookup: CDR1 SGHRS, CDR2 YFSETQ. The CDR3 loop reads CASSLGERYEQFF. The CDR3 DNA follows: TGCGCCAGCAGCTTGGGTGAGAGGTATGAGCAGTTCTTC.

This clone was counted between two and nine times. The chain has TRBV6-6 and TRBJ1-4; unclear D gene. This CDR3 has 15 amino acids. Trimming left V 2 bases short and J 0 bases short, with 7 bases between. CDR1 is MNHNY and CDR2 is SVGAGI in the germline V gene (reference sequence). The DNA of the CDR3 is TGTGCCAGCAGTTACGGGGAGACAACTAATGAAAAACTGTTTTTT. Amino acids: CASSYGETTNEKLFF.

This chain connects TRBV7-9 to TRBJ2-6; D is perhaps TRBD1 or TRBD2 (5 bases each). CDR1 SEHNR and CDR2 FQNEAQ come from the germline V gene (reference sequence). V was pared by 3 bases and J by 0 bases, with 9 bases between. The CDR3 is made up of 16 amino acids. CDR3 protein: CASSLGVRSGANVLTF. The CDR3 DNA follows: TGTGCCAGCAGCTTGGGGGTCCGCTCTGGGGCCAACGTCCTGACTTTC.

This clone turned up a few times. The chain recombines TRBV7-9 with TRBJ1-4; TRBD1 agrees at 7 bases. V was clipped by 5 bases and J by 3 bases; unmatched bases: 9. The germline V gene encodes CDR1 SEHNR and CDR2 FQNEAQ (reference sequence). The CDR3 contains 16 residues. In DNA, the CDR3 is TGTGCCAGCAGCCCGGAAGGGGGCGCCCCTAATGAAAAACTGTTTTTT. Translated: CASSPEGGAPNEKLFF.

The genes are TRBV7-2 and TRBJ2-3; the D is unclear. The CDR3 spans 12 residues. Germline V CDR1 and CDR2: SGHTA, FQGNSA. V was trimmed by 3 bases and J by 2 bases, leaving 3 bases between them. This CDR3 is CASSFLTDTQYF. The DNA for the CDR3 is TGTGCCAGCAGCTTTCTCACAGATACGCAGTATTTT.

The sample holds a few counts of this clone. CDR3 nucleotide sequence: TGTGCCAGCAGCCACAGGGGGTATGATTTGGCCGGGGAGCTGTTTTTT. It yields the protein CASSHRGYDLAGELFF. This sequence joins TRBV11-3 and TRBJ2-2; 8 positions match TRBD1. This CDR3 region has 16 residues. With 5 bases clipped from V and 6 bases from J, the junction kept 11 bases outside the gene matches. Per germline, CDR1 SGHNT and CDR2 YENEEA.

Only a few counts were recorded for this clone. The chain recombines TRBV9 with TRBJ2-7; a possible D gene is TRBD1 (7 bases). The germline V gene has CDR1 SGDLS and CDR2 YYNGEE. CDR3 length equals 16 residues. Trimming cost V 4 bases and J 0 bases, with 17 bases left between them. The CDR3 spells CASSSQQGTFSYEQYF. The DNA of the CDR3 is TGTGCCAGCAGCTCCCAACAGGGGACTTTCTCCTACGAGCAGTACTTC.

A few counts support this clone. CDR3 nucleotides: TGTGCCAGCAGCGCTACACTTGCAACTAATGAAAAACTGTTTTTT. Amino acids: CASSATLATNEKLFF. The chain carries TRBV9 and TRBJ1-4, with unresolved D. V was trimmed by 3 bases and J by 0 bases, leaving 9 bases between them. Germline values: CDR1 SGDLS, CDR2 YYNGEE. This CDR3 has 15 residues.

This chain links TRBV7-9 with TRBJ1-2, with TRBD1 as a possible D gene (6 bases). V was shortened by 5 bases and J by 3 bases, with 25 bases between the two germline ends. Germline CDR1 reads SEHNR; CDR2 reads FQNEAQ (reference sequence). CDR3 length: 18 amino acids. CDR3 nucleotides: TGTGCCAGCAGCCGCGCTTGGGAGTACAGGGAGGCGCACTATGGCTACACCTTC. This codes for CASSRAWEYREAHYGYTF.

The gene calls are TRBV5-6 and TRBJ1-2; the D gene is possibly TRBD1 (5 bases). Germline CDR1 and CDR2: SGHDT and YYEEEE. The CDR3 consists of 12 residues. V lost 4 bases and J 5 bases, leaving 9 bases between the germline ends. The CDR3 region has the DNA TGTGCCAGCAGCACGACAGATTATGGCTACACCTTC. Translated: CASSTTDYGYTF.

This clone turned up a few times. Other DNA sequences of this sample code for an identical CDR3. The chain links TRBV7-9 to TRBJ2-3; D unresolved. The CDR3 runs to 12 residues. Germline values: CDR1 SEHNR, CDR2 FQNEAQ (reference sequence). Trimming left V 4 bases short and J 0 bases short, with 2 bases between. CDR3: CASSSSTDTQYF. The DNA for the CDR3 is TGTGCCAGCAGCTCAAGCACAGATACGCAGTATTTT.

V gene TRBV5-5 combines with J gene TRBJ2-5; D call uncertain. Germline-derived CDR1 and CDR2 are SGHKS and YYEKEE (reference sequence). Trimming cost V 0 bases and J 1 base, with 7 bases left between them. The CDR3 has 14 residues. As DNA, the CDR3 is TGTGCCAGCAGCTTGGGGGGTTTCCAAGAGACCCAGTACTTC. Amino acids: CASSLGGFQETQYF.

The chain carries TRBV5-1 and TRBJ2-7; 10 positions match TRBD1. Germline CDR1 and CDR2: SGHRS and YFSETQ. Trimming removed 1 base from V and 2 bases from J; junction bases left unmatched: 6. The CDR3 contains 16 residues. As DNA, the CDR3 is TGCGCCAGCAGCTTGTCACCGGGACAGGGGACCTACGAGCAGTACTTC. It yields the protein CASSLSPGQGTYEQYF.

This clone was observed a handful of times. V is TRBV5-1 and J is TRBJ2-1; D possibly uses TRBD1 or TRBD2 (5 bases each). CDR1 and CDR2 (germline): SGHRS, YFSETQ. The CDR3 contains 16 residues. Trimming took off 4 bases at V and 2 bases at J, with 16 bases between the two ends. For the CDR3, the DNA is TGCGCCAGCAGCACTGCCGGGACCCGACCCTACAATGAGCAGTTCTTC. Its protein is CASSTAGTRPYNEQFF.

This clone occurred a few times. The chain couples TRBV5-4 to TRBJ2-7; TRBD2 is a possible D gene (6 bases). V was clipped by 4 bases and J by 0 bases, with 8 bases between them. Looked up from germline, CDR1 is SGHNT and CDR2 is YYREEE (reference sequence). The CDR3 contains 13 residues. The chain's CDR3 is CASSPGGSYEQYF. The CDR3 DNA follows: TGTGCCAGCAGCCCCGGGGGCTCCTACGAGCAGTACTTC.

Note on this clone: Other DNA sequences within the sample encode an identical CDR3. The J gene is TRBJ1-5, the V gene TRBV30; a possible D gene is TRBD1 (6 bases). The CDR3 is 13 amino acids. Trimming removed 0 bases at V and 6 bases at J, with 9 bases between. Germline V gene sequence: CDR1 GTSNPN, CDR2 SVGIG (reference sequence). The CDR3 DNA sequence: TGTGCCTGGAGTGTACAGGGTAGTCAGCCCCAGCATTTT. It yields the protein CAWSVQGSQPQHF.

The table lists this clone with a few counts. The chain recombines TRBV4-1 with TRBJ1-5; 8 bases are shared with TRBD1. The CDR3 runs 15 residues. The germline CDR1 and CDR2 sequences are MGHRA and YSYEKL. Trimming removed 4 bases from V and 7 bases from J; junction bases left unmatched: 9. The CDR3 protein is CASSREGQDGQPQHF. DNA of the CDR3: TGCGCCAGCAGCCGGGAGGGACAGGACGGACAGCCCCAGCATTTT.

The chain combines TRBV19 with TRBJ2-2; D not resolved. Trimming stripped 6 bases from V and 2 bases from J, with 10 bases between. Germline CDR1 reads LNHDA; CDR2 reads SQIVND (reference sequence). The CDR3 length is 14 residues. The CDR3 loop is CASRPSPNTGELFF. As DNA, the CDR3 is TGTGCCAGTAGACCCAGTCCCAACACCGGGGAGCTGTTTTTT.